A single sample is the source of the 9 T cell receptor beta chains below, sequenced in a study of blood T cell repertoires in COVID-19. Produced via immunoSEQ multiplex PCR; TCRdb's table is partial and in-frame only. The sample has about 80,000 clones, more than 75% seen once. Sequenced: peripheral blood. The receptors come from a man aged 55 to 70 with acute or convalescent COVID-19.

The chain links TRBV27 to TRBJ2-2, with a possible D match to TRBD2 (6 bases). This CDR3 spans 18 amino acids. With 7 bases removed from V and 6 bases from J, the gap between germline ends came to 27 bases. From germline, CDR1 is MNHEY and CDR2 SMNVEV (reference sequence). CDR3 amino acids: CASTMSRQRAGFSGELFF. The CDR3 DNA follows: TGTGCCAGCACCATGTCGCGCCAACGAGCGGGTTTCTCCGGGGAGCTGTTTTTT.

Details on this clone: This specimen includes other DNA sequences encoding the same CDR3. The rearrangement uses TRBV6-2 or TRBV6-3 and TRBJ1-1; a possible D gene is TRBD1 (5 bases). The V end lost 6 bases, the J end lost 1 base, and 9 bases lay between the germline ends. This CDR3 region has 13 residues. Germline CDR1 and CDR2: MNHEY and SVGEGT. DNA for the CDR3: TGTGCCAGCAGCCTCCAGGGGAACACTGAAGCTTTCTTT. It translates to CASSLQGNTEAFF.

This clone has just a few counts. The chain recombines TRBV3-1 (or the pseudogene TRBV3-2) with TRBJ1-1; D is undetermined. The CDR3 consists of 13 residues. Germline CDR1 reads LGHDT; CDR2 reads YNNKEL (reference sequence). Trimming removed 7 bases at V and 1 base at J, with 10 bases between. CDR3 loop: CASTRTSNTEAFF. In nucleotides, the CDR3 is TGTGCCAGCACCCGGACTTCGAACACTGAAGCTTTCTTT.

This clone showed up just once. The chain recombines TRBV13 with TRBJ1-1; D not resolved. The CDR3 loop spans 13 amino acids. Deletions cut 2 bases from V and 10 bases from J, with 14 bases between. Germline CDR1 is PRHDT and CDR2 is FYEKMQ (reference sequence). For the CDR3, the DNA is TGTGCCAGCAGCTTAAAAAACACCCTGGCAGCTTTCTTT. Protein: CASSLKNTLAAFF.

This chain connects TRBV7-2 to TRBJ1-3; 9 nucleotides agree with TRBD1. There are 17 residues in the CDR3. The germline V gene has CDR1 SGHTA and CDR2 FQGNSA. With V trimmed by 3 bases and J by 4 bases, 10 bases remained unmatched. CDR3 residues: CASSLGGGTGYGNTIYF. Here the CDR3 DNA reads TGTGCCAGCAGCTTGGGAGGGGGGACAGGGTACGGAAACACCATATATTTT.

This clone was observed a handful of times. V gene TRBV4-3 combines with J gene TRBJ1-3; D remains unclear. V shed 0 bases and J shed 4 bases, with 4 bases lying between them. Germline assignment: CDR1 LGHNA and CDR2 YSLEER. CDR3 length: 13 amino acids. In nucleotides, the CDR3 is TGCGCCAGCAGCCAAGATTCGGGAAACACCATATATTTT. As protein: CASSQDSGNTIYF.

CDR3: CASSLGGSGDYNEQFF. The DNA of the CDR3 is TGTGCCAGCAGCTTAGGTGGTAGCGGAGACTACAATGAGCAGTTCTTC. The J gene is TRBJ2-1, the V gene TRBV7-2; the D gene is possibly TRBD2 (6 bases). Germline lookup yields CDR1 SGHTA and CDR2 FQGNSA. The ends were cut back, 1 base at V and 3 bases at J, with 13 bases in the middle. The CDR3 has 16 residues.

V gene TRBV5-5 combines with J gene TRBJ1-2, with D unresolved. Germline CDR1 SGHKS, CDR2 YYEKEE (reference sequence). Trimming took 1 base from V and 4 from J, leaving 14 bases between them. The CDR3 length is 15 residues. The CDR3 DNA reads as TGTGCCAGCAGCTTGATGTATGATTATAGCTATGGCTACACCTTC. Protein product: CASSLMYDYSYGYTF.

Details on this clone: This specimen includes other DNA sequences encoding the same CDR3. The rearrangement uses TRBV7-9 and TRBJ1-1; D is perhaps TRBD1 (5 bases). CDR1 SEHNR and CDR2 FQNEAQ come from the germline V gene (reference sequence). CDR3 length: 14 residues. V was clipped by 1 base and J by 5 bases, with 11 bases between them. CDR3 in amino acids: CASSLGWGGTEAFF. The CDR3 bases are TGTGCCAGCAGCTTAGGATGGGGGGGGACTGAAGCTTTCTTT. Supplemented by reference TRBV7-9 and TRBJ1-1, the full variable domain reads DTGVSQNPRHKITKRGQNVTFRCDPISEHNRLYWYRQTLGQGPEFLTYFQNEAQLEKSRLLSDRFSAERPKGSFSTLEIQRTEQGDSAMYLCASSLGWGGTEAFFGQGTRLTVV.